This T cell receptor beta chain was found in a study of T-cell reconstitution after alpha-beta-depleted transplantation in children. Molecular barcoding with unique molecular identifiers was used for the TCRbeta library. MiXCR, applied by TCRdb to the PCR reads, yields one record per CDR3 protein. This sample carries some 50,000 distinct CDR3 sequences, 7.5% to 10% of them seen once, and the ten largest clones take roughly a quarter. Study-level results: Newly produced T cells mostly accounted for T-cell counts and diversity one year post-transplant. Approximately two months post-transplant, alpha-beta T cells reportedly originated from several hundred expanded graft clones. Several patients had high TCRbeta diversity at day 60; it came from surviving recipient T cells and thymic progenitors.

Germline V gene sequence: CDR1 SEHNR, CDR2 FQNEAQ (reference sequence). This CDR3 comprises 13 residues. The V segment lost 3 bases and the J segment 5 bases; nucleotides outside the gene matches: 2. This clonotype was found many times. Its antigen remains unidentified. This clonotype was sampled from a male patient between 2 and 15 years old who had a stem cell transplant for chronic granulomatous disease, so the T cells may come from the graft donor. The sequencing here drew on PBMCs, mostly from graft donor cells, taken 60 days after TCRalphabeta/CD19-depleted stem cell transplant. This sequence joins TRBV7-9 and TRBJ2-5; TRBD2 aligns across 8 bases. The CDR3 DNA is TGTGCCAGCAGCTTGGGACTAGAGGAGACCCAGTACTTC. Encoded protein: CASSLGLEETQYF.